This T cell receptor (beta chain) was documented in a study of cytomegalovirus exposure and HLA in healthy donors. Study-level findings and limits: After further analysis at a later stage, 16,951 TCR beta sequences were associated with HLA alleles at 0.05 false discovery rate.

The CDR3 covers 13 residues. The V gene end was trimmed by 9 bases and the J gene end by 11 bases; junction bases not matched to a gene: 14. Germline V gene lookup returns CDR1 SGHDT and CDR2 YYEEEE. PCR primers comprised 60 Vbeta and 13 Jbeta primers. Data came from immunoSEQ multiplex PCR; TCRdb stores just in-frame clones and leaves some out. The sample carries 150,000 to 200,000 clones, around 81% recorded once. To note about this clone: Its antigen is currently unknown.

The chain combines TRBV5-6 with TRBJ1-1; 9 bases line up with TRBD1. Input material: PBMCs. The sequence came from a man aged 18 to 35 in good health and CMV-seronegative. In DNA form, the CDR3 reads TGTGCCACCAAGACCCACAGGGGGCGTGATGCTTTCTTT. This sequence encodes CATKTHRGRDAFF.